One sample yielded the 20 T cell receptor beta chains listed below, sequenced in a study of brain metastases from non-small cell lung cancer. Clones were read by immunoSEQ multiplex PCR, and TCRdb kept only the in-frame ones, dropping some. Among thousands of clones listed, around 85% were seen once. The specimen was primary lung tumor tissue. These receptors were taken from a donor at least 40 years old with non-small cell lung cancer.

Here the CDR3 DNA reads TGTGCCAGCAGCTTAGACAGGGCTCTGAACGAGCAGTACTTC. It is translated as CASSLDRALNEQYF. J is TRBJ2-7 and V is TRBV7-2; a possible D gene is TRBD1 (6 bases). Germline assignment: CDR1 SGHTA and CDR2 FQGNSA. The V end lost 1 base, the J end lost 5 bases, and 12 bases lay between the germline ends. The CDR3 spans 14 residues.

The CDR3 DNA follows: TGTGCCAGCAGCGACGCGGGTCGGGGGGGGACAGATACGCAGTATTTT. This sequence encodes CASSDAGRGGTDTQYF. The genes are TRBV7-8 and TRBJ2-3, with 8 bases lining up with TRBD2. CDR1 SGHVS and CDR2 FQNEAQ come from the germline V gene. The J segment lost 3 bases and the V segment lost 5 bases, leaving 10 bases of the junction unmatched. The CDR3 is 16 amino acids.

The rearrangement uses TRBV5-5 and TRBJ2-3; 13 nucleotides line up with TRBD2. The CDR3 is 16 amino acids. Per the germline V gene, CDR1 is SGHKS and CDR2 is YYEKEE (reference sequence). V lost 0 bases to trimming and J lost 8 bases; unmatched junction nucleotides: 6. The CDR3 nucleotides are TGTGCCAGCAGCTTGGAACTAGCGGGGGGGCCTACTACGCAGTATTTT. Protein sequence: CASSLELAGGPTTQYF.

This clone was picked up one time. V gene TRBV6-6 combines with J gene TRBJ1-2; 7 nucleotides align to TRBD1. Trimming took 5 bases from V and 5 from J; bases not matched to a gene: 14. The CDR3 runs to 16 residues. The V gene's germline CDR1 is MNHNY and CDR2 SVGAGI (reference sequence). The CDR3 region is CASSRQGKSETYGYTF. The CDR3 nucleotides are TGTGCCAGCAGTCGACAGGGAAAGTCGGAGACGTATGGCTACACCTTC.

The rearrangement uses TRBV27 and TRBJ2-7; maybe TRBD1 (7 bases). The germline V and J ends were trimmed by 5 bases and 2 bases, with 13 bases remaining between them. Germline V gene lookup returns CDR1 MNHEY and CDR2 SMNVEV (reference sequence). The CDR3 extends over 14 amino acids. The CDR3 loop reads CASSPTGTAYEQYF. DNA for the CDR3: TGTGCCAGCAGTCCGACAGGGACTGCCTACGAGCAGTACTTC.

V and J are TRBV2 and TRBJ2-5; TRBD1 agrees at 10 bases. The germline CDR1 and CDR2 sequences are SNHLY and FYNNEI. The trim removed 4 bases at V and 10 bases at J, leaving 15 bases unmatched. The CDR3 has 16 residues. For the CDR3, the DNA is TGTGCCAGCAGTGTGCGAGGGACAGGGGTCCTAACCGGCCAGTACTTC. Protein sequence: CASSVRGTGVLTGQYF.

This chain links TRBV25-1 with TRBJ2-7, with D uncertain. The CDR3 consists of 13 residues. V lost 5 bases and J lost 5, with 13 bases in between. Germline CDR1 and CDR2: MGHDK and SYGVNS. The DNA of the CDR3 is TGTGCCAGCAGTCACGAGTTTATCGACGAGCAGTACTTC. Translation gives CASSHEFIDEQYF.

The V and J genes are TRBV19 and TRBJ2-1, with D perhaps being TRBD1 or TRBD2 (6 bases each). The length of the CDR3 is 14 residues. V was trimmed by 3 bases and J by 12 bases, leaving 18 bases between them. From germline, CDR1 is LNHDA and CDR2 SQIVND (reference sequence). CDR3 coding DNA: TGTGCCAGTAGTATTAACGGGGGCGTTATAGGGCAGTTCTTC. This encodes CASSINGGVIGQFF.

V is TRBV5-1 and J is TRBJ2-1, with 9 bases aligning to TRBD2. The CDR3 spans 15 residues. The germline V gene encodes CDR1 SGHRS and CDR2 YFSETQ. V was clipped by 4 bases and J by 5 bases; unmatched bases: 7. The CDR3 loop is CASSILAGRNNEQFF. The CDR3 coding sequence is TGCGCCAGCAGCATCCTAGCGGGGAGGAACAATGAGCAGTTCTTC.

Concerning this clone itself: At one end, the junction sequence differs from germline, possibly due to a read error. The V and J genes are TRBV28 and TRBJ1-5; 9 bases line up with TRBD1. Germline V gives CDR1 MDHEN, CDR2 SYDVKM. The CDR3 is 15 amino acids. CDR3 in DNA: TGTGCCAGCAGCCTCGGACAGGGGTTTAGGCAGCCCCAACATTTT. Its protein product is CASSLGQGFRQPQHF. The full variable domain, in which reference TRBV28 and TRBJ1-5 provide the parts outside the CDR3, is DVKVTQSSRYLVKRTGEKVFLECVQDMDHENMFWYRQDPGLGLRLIYFSYDVKMKEKGDIPEGYSVSREKKERFSLILESASTNQTSMYLCASSLGQGFRQPQHFGDGTRLSIL.

The rearrangement uses TRBV2 and TRBJ2-7; the D gene is possibly TRBD1 (5 bases). V lost 3 bases and J lost 2, with 14 bases in between. This CDR3 has 15 amino acids. The germline gives CDR1 SNHLY, CDR2 FYNNEI. The CDR3 DNA follows: TGTGCCAGCAGTGATATAGGGGAAGTAGCCTACGAGCAGTACTTC. Its protein is CASSDIGEVAYEQYF.

This chain connects TRBV6-5 to TRBJ1-6, with 9 bases lining up with TRBD1. V was clipped by 2 bases and J by 16 bases; unmatched bases: 6. The CDR3 is 13 amino acids. Germline V gene sequence: CDR1 MNHEY, CDR2 SVGAGI. In DNA form, the CDR3 reads TGTGCCAGCAGTTACGAGACAGGGGGTCCTCTCCACTTT. Its protein is CASSYETGGPLHF.

V gene TRBV11-3 combines with J gene TRBJ2-6; D might be TRBD2 (5 bases). V was trimmed by 5 bases and J by 5 bases, leaving 19 bases between them. This CDR3 comprises 17 residues. Germline V gene sequence: CDR1 SGHNT, CDR2 YENEEA. The CDR3 region is CASSLEARQSRANVLTF. In DNA form, the CDR3 reads TGTGCCAGCAGCCTGGAGGCTCGACAAAGTCGGGCCAACGTCCTGACTTTC.

In its sample, this clone was seen a few times. Other DNA sequences from this sample encode an identical CDR3 as well. This rearrangement joins TRBV18 to TRBJ1-1; D is ambiguous. V was shortened by 2 bases and J by 1 base, with 2 bases between the two germline ends. The CDR3 extends over 12 amino acids. Germline-derived CDR1 and CDR2 are KGHSH and LQKENI. The DNA for the CDR3 is TGTGCCAGCTCACCATCGAACACTGAAGCTTTCTTT. Amino acid sequence: CASSPSNTEAFF.

CDR3 in amino acids: CASSDPRAEHEQYF. CDR3 nucleotides: TGTGCCAGCAGTGACCCGAGGGCGGAACACGAGCAGTACTTC. The rearrangement links TRBV2 to TRBJ2-7, with a weak D call TRBD2 (5 bases). The germline V gene has CDR1 SNHLY and CDR2 FYNNEI. Trimming pared 3 bases from V and 5 bases from J, leaving 14 bases between. The CDR3 sequence is 14 residues long.

J is TRBJ1-5 and V is TRBV6-5, with a weak D call TRBD1 (6 bases). This CDR3 comprises 14 residues. CDR1 MNHEY and CDR2 SVGAGI come from the germline V gene. V lost 6 bases to trimming and J lost 4 bases, with 13 bases between them. The DNA for the CDR3 is TGTGCCAGCAGCCCGCTTGGACAGAATCAGCCCCAGCATTTT. It encodes CASSPLGQNQPQHF.

Details on this clone: A junction end diverges from the germline sequence, so it may reflect a read error. Other DNA sequences in the same sample also yield this CDR3. The rearrangement links TRBV25-1 to TRBJ2-7; D is perhaps TRBD1 (6 bases). This CDR3 is 15 amino acids long. CDR1 is MGHDK and CDR2 is SYGVNS in the germline V gene. This CDR3 reads CASSENRVSSYEQYF. CDR3 DNA: TGTGCCAGTAGTGAGAACAGGGTCTCGTCCTACGAGCAGTACTTC.

Of note for this clone: The junction and the germline gene differ at one end; a read error may be behind it. This sequence joins TRBV6-2 or TRBV6-3 and TRBJ1-6; D may be TRBD1 (5 bases). This CDR3 contains 16 residues. Germline CDR1 is MNHEY and CDR2 is SVGEGT. As DNA, the CDR3 is TGTGCCAGCAGCGGGGACCGGAGCTCGTATAATTCACCCCTCTACTTT. Protein: CASSGDRSSYNSPLYF.

This clone was seen once. A much larger clone differs from this one at a single base, so this may be a read error. The V call is TRBV4-3, the J call TRBJ2-7; D is perhaps TRBD1 or TRBD2 (5 bases each). The V end was cut by 0 bases, the J end by 4 bases, with 19 bases between. Germline V lookup: CDR1 LGHNA, CDR2 YSLEER. The CDR3 is made up of 17 amino acids. The CDR3 loop reads CASSQEARARGRYEQYF. The CDR3 DNA reads as TGCGCCAGCAGCCAAGAGGCCCGAGCGAGGGGCCGATACGAGCAGTACTTC.

The V and J genes are TRBV18 and TRBJ2-1; TRBD1 matches 7 bases. V dropped 3 bases and J dropped 4; count of bases not matched to a gene: 9. The length of the CDR3 is 16 residues. CDR1 and CDR2 (germline): KGHSH, LQKENI. DNA of the CDR3: TGTGCCAGCTCACCCCCGGGACAGAGGATATACAATGAGCAGTTCTTC. Translating gives CASSPPGQRIYNEQFF.